The 12 T cell receptor beta chains given below trace back to one sample, sequenced in a study of OX40 agonist ivuxolimab in advanced cancers. The table came from immunoSEQ multiplex PCR; TCRdb's copy has only in-frame clones and leaves some out. The sample holds tens of thousands of clones, roughly 83% seen once. Sequenced here: CD4+ or CD8+ T cells sorted from blood, sampled in a trial of the OX40 agonist ivuxolimab. The receptors originated from an adult with an advanced solid tumor such as melanoma, head and neck, liver or kidney cancer.

This sequence joins TRBV13 and TRBJ2-7; a weak D match, TRBD2 (6 bases). The CDR3 consists of 14 residues. Trimming shortened V by 6 bases and J by 1 base, and 13 bases separated the two germline ends. Germline CDR1 reads PRHDT; CDR2 reads FYEKMQ (reference sequence). The CDR3 protein is CASRRGGLSYEQYF. The CDR3 nucleotides read TGTGCCAGCAGAAGGGGAGGTTTATCCTACGAGCAGTACTTC. Based on the CDR3 plus reference TRBV13 and TRBJ2-7, the full variable domain is AAGVIQSPRHLIKEKRETATLKCYPIPRHDTVYWYQQGPGQDPQFLISFYEKMQSDKGSIPDRFSAQQFSDYHSELNMSSLELGDSALYFCASRRGGLSYEQYFGPGTRLTVT.

The chain links TRBV5-4 to TRBJ2-3; a weak D match, TRBD1 (6 bases). CDR3 length equals 14 residues. Germline values: CDR1 SGHNT, CDR2 YYREEE (reference sequence). Trimming stripped 5 bases from V and 2 bases from J, with 12 bases between. The CDR3 sequence is CASSPGTNTDTQYF. CDR3 in DNA: TGTGCCAGCAGTCCCGGGACAAACACAGATACGCAGTATTTT.

The CDR3 coding sequence is TGTGCCAGCAGGGTACAGGGGAGCGGTGGAAACACCATATATTTT. Translation: CASRVQGSGGNTIYF. The rearrangement links TRBV6-1 to TRBJ1-3; 7 bases are a match to TRBD1. Per germline, CDR1 MNHNS and CDR2 SASEGT. V shed 6 bases and J 3 bases; nucleotides not matched to a gene: 8. CDR3 length equals 15 residues.

V usage is TRBV5-1 and J usage is TRBJ2-1; 13 positions match TRBD2. Germline trimming cut 5 bases from V and 5 bases from J; bases unmatched to any gene: 4. The germline V gene encodes CDR1 SGHRS and CDR2 YFSETQ. The CDR3 extends over 15 amino acids. The CDR3 DNA follows: TGCGCCAGCAGGAAACTAGCGGGGGGGAACAATGAGCAGTTCTTC. This gives the protein CASRKLAGGNNEQFF.

The V gene is TRBV19, the J gene TRBJ1-5; possible D gene TRBD1, 5 bases. The CDR3 contains 14 residues. Trimming left V 5 bases short and J 7 bases short, with 15 bases between. CDR1 is LNHDA, CDR2 SQIVND, per germline (reference sequence). CDR3 protein: CASSPSRERQPQHF. CDR3 DNA: TGTGCCAGTAGTCCCTCCAGGGAGCGGCAGCCCCAGCATTTT.

This chain links TRBV5-1 with TRBJ2-3; D possibly corresponds to TRBD1 (5 bases). Deletions cut 0 bases from V and 0 bases from J, with 26 bases between. The CDR3 length is 21 residues. Germline CDR1 is SGHRS and CDR2 is YFSETQ. CDR3 region: CASSLEVGRVTPPPSTDTQYF. CDR3 nucleotide sequence: TGCGCCAGCAGCTTGGAAGTGGGCAGGGTCACACCACCCCCTAGCACAGATACGCAGTATTTT.

In its sample, this clone was seen once. V gene TRBV19 combines with J gene TRBJ1-2; 8 nucleotides agree with TRBD1. Trimming removed 2 bases from V and 4 bases from J; junction bases left unmatched: 3. The germline V gene encodes CDR1 LNHDA and CDR2 SQIVND (reference sequence). This CDR3 region has 14 residues. The CDR3 spells CASSIQGALYGYTF. The CDR3 nucleotides are TGTGCCAGTAGTATACAGGGGGCTCTCTATGGCTACACCTTC.

This clone was observed a handful of times. The J gene is TRBJ2-3, the V gene TRBV11-2; 8 bases line up with TRBD2. The CDR3 extends over 16 amino acids. V lost 5 bases and J lost 0; bases outside the gene matches: 7. The germline V gene encodes CDR1 SGHAT and CDR2 FQNNGV. In nucleotides, the CDR3 is TGTGCCAGCAGCCAGTTAGCGGGGTCTAGCACAGATACGCAGTATTTT. Its protein is CASSQLAGSSTDTQYF.

The chain links TRBV4-2 to TRBJ1-5; D unresolved. The CDR3 extends over 15 amino acids. CDR1 is LGHNA, CDR2 YNFKEQ, per germline. V gave up 0 bases and J gave up 3 bases, with 9 bases separating them. CDR3 DNA: TGTGCCAGCAGCCAAGAGTCGGGCTCCAATCAGCCCCAGCATTTT. This codes for CASSQESGSNQPQHF.

The V gene is TRBV10-3, the J gene TRBJ2-7; 7 bases are a match to TRBD2. The CDR3 loop spans 14 amino acids. V lost 4 bases and J lost 3; bases outside the gene matches: 6. CDR1 and CDR2 (germline): ENHRY, SYGVKD. The CDR3 here is CAISVGGSNYEQYF. CDR3 nucleotide sequence: TGTGCCATCAGTGTGGGGGGGTCCAACTACGAGCAGTACTTC.

The V and J genes are TRBV14 and TRBJ2-3, with D maybe TRBD2 (6 bases). The length of the CDR3 is 14 residues. CDR1 is SGHDN, CDR2 FVKESK, per germline. Trimming stripped 7 bases from V and 2 bases from J, with 13 bases between. CDR3: CASTLLAATDTQYF. The CDR3 DNA sequence: TGTGCCAGCACCTTACTAGCAGCCACAGATACGCAGTATTTT.

This chain links TRBV12-5 with TRBJ2-7; 10 bases match TRBD1. Trimming removed 1 base from V and 4 bases from J; junction bases left unmatched: 4. The CDR3 consists of 15 residues. CDR1 and CDR2 from the germline V gene are LGHNT and FRNRAP. The CDR3 DNA sequence: TGTGCTAGTGGTTTGGGGGACAGGGGCAGGTACGAGCAGTACTTC. This codes for CASGLGDRGRYEQYF. Full variable domain (remainder filled in from reference TRBV12-5 and TRBJ2-7): DARVTQTPRHKVTEMGQEVTMRCQPILGHNTVFWYRQTMMQGLELLAYFRNRAPLDDSGMPKDRFSAEMPDATLATLKIQPSEPRDSAVYFCASGLGDRGRYEQYFGPGTRLTVT.